A selection of T cell receptor beta chains follows, all from one sample in a study of blood T cell repertoires in COVID-19. Method: immunoSEQ multiplex PCR; TCRdb's copy keeps in-frame clones and lacks some. This table holds roughly 190,000 clones, about nine tenths found once. The sample consisted of peripheral blood. These receptors originate from a woman aged 55-70 years with COVID-19, enrolled during active disease. Both conserved end residues are part of each CDR3. D genes are given only for firm matches. Not all rows give a size; the values are once, few, many and, for expanded clones, a class.

V gene	D gene	clone size	J gene	CDR3 DNA	CDR3 protein
TRBV20-1	TRBD1	NA	TRBJ2-7	TGCAGTGCTAGTCTATCAGGGGGCGGCGAGCAGTACTTC	CSASLSGGGEQYF
TRBV7-2	NA	few	TRBJ1-2	TGTGCCAGCAGCCCCCCAGCAGGGTCGAATAACTATGGCTACACCTTC	CASSPPAGSNNYGYTF
TRBV6-6	NA	NA	TRBJ1-3	TGTGCCAGCAGACGGACAGCGGTGGGAGGAAACACCATATATTTT	CASRRTAVGGNTIYF
TRBV30	TRBD1	NA	TRBJ2-2	TGTGCCTGGACTACGGGACAGGGAAGGGCCGGGGAGCTGTTTTTT	CAWTTGQGRAGELFF
TRBV27	NA	NA	TRBJ2-3	TGTGCCAGCAGTTTTGGACATTTCACAGATACGCAGTATTTT	CASSFGHFTDTQYF
TRBV5-8	NA	NA	TRBJ2-7	TGTGCCAGCAGCCGAACGGGGTCGCCCATCGCCTATTACGAGCAGTACTTC	CASSRTGSPIAYYEQYF
TRBV9	NA	NA	TRBJ1-1	TGTGCCAGCAGCGAAGGGGCAGAGATGAACACTGAAGCTTTCTTT	CASSEGAEMNTEAFF
TRBV19	NA	NA	TRBJ2-5	TGTGCCAGTAGTTCGAGGGATTACCAAGAGACCCAGTACTTC	CASSSRDYQETQYF
TRBV5-5	TRBD1	NA	TRBJ1-1	TGTGCCAGCAGCTTGGGGGACAGAATGAACACTGAAGCTTTCTTT	CASSLGDRMNTEAFF
TRBV6-5	NA	NA	TRBJ1-1	TGTGCCAGCAGTTACTCACAAGGACTCTCAAACACTGAAGCTTTCTTT	CASSYSQGLSNTEAFF
TRBV9	TRBD1	NA	TRBJ1-4	TGTGCCAGCAGCCTAGGGACAGACAATGAAAAACTGTTTTTT	CASSLGTDNEKLFF
TRBV18	TRBD2	few	TRBJ2-7	TGTGCCAGCTCACCAGGGACTAGCGCAGCCAACGAGCAGTACTTC	CASSPGTSAANEQYF
TRBV3-1/TRBV3-2	NA	NA	TRBJ1-4	TGTGCCAGCAGCCAAGATCTGGTCCCTCGGGAAAAACTGTTTTTT	CASSQDLVPREKLFF
TRBV7-2	NA	NA	TRBJ2-7	TGTGCCAGCAGCCGGACAGAGGCCGAGCAGTACTTC	CASSRTEAEQYF
TRBV24-1	TRBD1	NA	TRBJ2-2	TGTGCCACCAGTGGGGACAGGGTTCGAATTGGGGAGCTGTTTTTT	CATSGDRVRIGELFF
TRBV6-5	TRBD1	NA	TRBJ1-2	TGTGCCAGCAGGCAGGGGGCGGGCTATGGCTACACCTTC	CASRQGAGYGYTF
TRBV4-2	NA	NA	TRBJ2-7	TGTGCCAGCAGCCTTACTGGGGGGGGCAACGAGCAGTACTTC	CASSLTGGGNEQYF
TRBV12-3/TRBV12-4	NA	NA	TRBJ1-2	TGTGCCAGCAGTTTAGGGCTTAACTATGGCTACACCTTC	CASSLGLNYGYTF
TRBV11-2	TRBD2	NA	TRBJ2-3	TGTGCCAGCAGGTCGGGACTAGCGGGAACAGCGCAGTATTTT	CASRSGLAGTAQYF
TRBV11-3	TRBD1	once	TRBJ1-1	TGTGCCAGCAGCTCGACGACAGGGAAGGTAACTGAAGCTTTCTTT	CASSSTTGKVTEAFF
TRBV7-2	TRBD1	NA	TRBJ1-5	TGTGCCAGCAGCCTGGACGGGGACAGGGGCAACTTGGGTCAGCCCCAGCATTTT	CASSLDGDRGNLGQPQHF
TRBV5-4	NA	NA	TRBJ2-5	TGTGCCAGCAGCCATTCCGGGACTGAAGAGACCCAGTACTTC	CASSHSGTEETQYF
TRBV9	NA	NA	TRBJ2-1	TGTGCCAGCAGCGTAGCCCTCCTTAGCACGGGGAGGAACTACAATGAGCAGTTCTTC	CASSVALLSTGRNYNEQFF
TRBV29-1	TRBD1	NA	TRBJ2-1	TGCAGCGTTGAGCCAACCGGGACAGTCCCCAATGAGCAGTTCTTC	CSVEPTGTVPNEQFF
TRBV4-3	TRBD2	NA	TRBJ2-5	TGCGCCAGCAGCCACGGGGGGAGTGGGGAGACCCAGTACTTC	CASSHGGSGETQYF
TRBV28	NA	NA	TRBJ2-3	TGTGCCAGCAGTTTATTGGTAACTCCTGGCGCGGCTAGCACAGATACGCAGTATTTT	CASSLLVTPGAASTDTQYF
TRBV5-1	NA	NA	TRBJ2-5	TGCGCCAGCAGCTTAGGGGGGCGGGGGGAGACCCAGTACTTC	CASSLGGRGETQYF
TRBV7-2	TRBD1	NA	TRBJ1-6	TGTGCCAGCAGCAGCACAGGGGGCCCCCAACCCCTCCACTTT	CASSSTGGPQPLHF
TRBV30	NA	NA	TRBJ1-1	TGTGCCTGGAGTGTACGGACTGGCCCTAGATCGGGCTTGAACACTGAAGCTTTCTTT	CAWSVRTGPRSGLNTEAFF
TRBV10-2	TRBD2	NA	TRBJ2-7	TGCGCCAGCAGTGACCCCTTTGGACTAGCGGCGTCCTACGAGCAGTACTTC	CASSDPFGLAASYEQYF
TRBV5-4	TRBD1	NA	TRBJ1-2	TGTGCCAGCAGCCCCGGACAGGGGCGGTATGGCTACACCTTC	CASSPGQGRYGYTF
TRBV6-1	NA	NA	TRBJ1-1	TGTGCCAGCAGTGAAGGGATAAGGACAGCTGCTTTCTTT	CASSEGIRTAAFF
TRBV4-3	TRBD1	NA	TRBJ1-3	TGCGCCAGCAGCCAAGCCCTATCAGGGACAGGAGCCAGTATTGGAAACACCATATATTTT	CASSQALSGTGASIGNTIYF
TRBV27	NA	NA	TRBJ1-1	TGTGCCAGCAGGCCCGTTTTAGAGGGCCCTGAAGCTTTCTTT	CASRPVLEGPEAFF
TRBV6-2/TRBV6-3	NA	once	TRBJ1-2	TGTGCCAGCAGTTACGCTACTCGGGGCTACACCTTC	CASSYATRGYTF
TRBV28	NA	NA	TRBJ1-2	TGTGCCAGCAGTCCCGAACTAGACGGGCTGAGCGGCTACACCTTC	CASSPELDGLSGYTF
TRBV28	TRBD1	NA	TRBJ2-7	TGTGCCAGCAGAGGGGCAGGGGGCTACGAGCAGTACTTC	CASRGAGGYEQYF
TRBV29-1	TRBD1	NA	TRBJ2-7	TGCAGCGTGCCTGGGACAGGGTCCTACGAGCAGTACTTC	CSVPGTGSYEQYF
TRBV7-3	NA	NA	TRBJ1-1	TGTGCCAGCAGCTTAGCGCGACAGGTTATGAACACTGAAGCTTTCTTT	CASSLARQVMNTEAFF
TRBV5-1	NA	NA	TRBJ2-7	TGCGCCAGCAGCTGGGGGGGCGGAGGCTCCTACGAGCAGTACTTC	CASSWGGGGSYEQYF
TRBV6-2/TRBV6-3	TRBD1	NA	TRBJ1-5	TGTGCCAGCAGTTACCGGGGACAGGGAGTCGGTCAGCCCCAGCATTTT	CASSYRGQGVGQPQHF
TRBV12-3/TRBV12-4	NA	NA	TRBJ2-4	TGTGCCAGCAGTTTGGCGGCAGTTAACATTCAGTACTTC	CASSLAAVNIQYF
TRBV6-5	NA	few	TRBJ1-1	TGTGCCAGCAGTTACTCGGGGGGGGGAATGAACACTGAAGCTTTCTTT	CASSYSGGGMNTEAFF
TRBV7-2	NA	NA	TRBJ2-7	TGTGCCAGCAGCCATGACAGCTACGAGCAGTACTTC	CASSHDSYEQYF
TRBV9	NA	once	TRBJ2-3	TGTGCCAGCAGCTCCCCTAGCATAGATACGCAGTATTTT	CASSSPSIDTQYF
TRBV29-1	NA	NA	TRBJ1-1	TGCAGCGTTGACCTCGTTGGGACACCCTTCACTGAAGCTTTCTTT	CSVDLVGTPFTEAFF
TRBV9	TRBD1	NA	TRBJ1-2	TGTGCCAGCAGCCAAATGGACAGGGGGCTAGGCTACACCTTC	CASSQMDRGLGYTF
TRBV4-1	NA	NA	TRBJ1-1	TGCGCCAGCAGCCCTACCGGCCAGCGGACTGAAGCTTTCTTT	CASSPTGQRTEAFF
TRBV3-1/TRBV3-2	NA	few	TRBJ2-4	TGTGCCAGCAGCCACCGCATGGGGGCAGGAACGGGAAACATTCAGTACTTC	CASSHRMGAGTGNIQYF
TRBV6-5	TRBD1	once	TRBJ2-7	TGTGCCAGCAGAAGAGACAGGGGGGAGTACGAGCAGTACTTC	CASRRDRGEYEQYF